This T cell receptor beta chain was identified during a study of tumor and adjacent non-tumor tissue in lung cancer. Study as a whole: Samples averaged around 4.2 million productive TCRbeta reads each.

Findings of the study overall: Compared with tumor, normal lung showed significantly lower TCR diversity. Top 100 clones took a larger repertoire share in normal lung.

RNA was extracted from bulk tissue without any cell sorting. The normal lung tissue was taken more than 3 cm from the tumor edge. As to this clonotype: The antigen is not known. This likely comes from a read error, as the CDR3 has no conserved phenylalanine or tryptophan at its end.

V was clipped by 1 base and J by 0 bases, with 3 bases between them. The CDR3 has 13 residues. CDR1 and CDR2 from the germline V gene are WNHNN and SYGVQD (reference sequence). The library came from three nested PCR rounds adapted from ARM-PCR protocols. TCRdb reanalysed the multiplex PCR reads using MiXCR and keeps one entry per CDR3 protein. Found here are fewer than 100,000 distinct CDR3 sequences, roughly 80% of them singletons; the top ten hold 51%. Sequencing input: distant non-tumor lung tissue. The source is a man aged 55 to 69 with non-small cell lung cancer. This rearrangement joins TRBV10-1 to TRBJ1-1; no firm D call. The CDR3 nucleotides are TGCGCCAGCAGTGAGTACATGAACACTGAAGCTTTCTTG. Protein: CASSEYMNTEAFL.